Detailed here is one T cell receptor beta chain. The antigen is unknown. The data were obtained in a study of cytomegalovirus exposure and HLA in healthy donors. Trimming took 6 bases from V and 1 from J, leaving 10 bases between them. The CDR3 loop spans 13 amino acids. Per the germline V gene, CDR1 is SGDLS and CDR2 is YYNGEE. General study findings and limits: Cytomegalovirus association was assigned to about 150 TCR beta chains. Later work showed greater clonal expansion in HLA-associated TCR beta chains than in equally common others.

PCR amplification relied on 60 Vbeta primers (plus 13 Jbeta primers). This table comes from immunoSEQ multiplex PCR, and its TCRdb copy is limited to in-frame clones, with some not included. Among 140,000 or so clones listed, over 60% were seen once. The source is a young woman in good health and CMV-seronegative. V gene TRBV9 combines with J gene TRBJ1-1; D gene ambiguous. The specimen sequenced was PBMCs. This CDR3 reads CASTSAGNTEAFF. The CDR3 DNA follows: TGTGCCAGCACGTCCGCGGGGAACACTGAAGCTTTCTTT.